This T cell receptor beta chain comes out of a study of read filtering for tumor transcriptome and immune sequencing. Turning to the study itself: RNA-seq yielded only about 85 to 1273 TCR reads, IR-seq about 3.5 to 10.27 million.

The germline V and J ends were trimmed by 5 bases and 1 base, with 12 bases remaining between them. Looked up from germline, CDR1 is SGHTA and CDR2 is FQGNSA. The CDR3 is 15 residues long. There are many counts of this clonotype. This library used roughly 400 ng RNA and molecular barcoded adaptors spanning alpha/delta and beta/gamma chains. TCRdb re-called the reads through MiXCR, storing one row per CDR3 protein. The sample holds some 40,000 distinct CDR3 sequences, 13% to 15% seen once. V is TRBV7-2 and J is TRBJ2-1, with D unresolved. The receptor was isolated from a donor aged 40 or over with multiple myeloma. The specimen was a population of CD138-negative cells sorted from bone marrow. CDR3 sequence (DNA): TGTGCCAGCAGCCCTTCCCCTGGATCCTACAATGAGCAGTTCTTC. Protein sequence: CASSPSPGSYNEQFF.